The present entry profiles one T cell receptor (beta chain) with its context. PCR was performed using 60 Vbeta and 13 Jbeta primers. The assay was immunoSEQ multiplex PCR, and TCRdb's table has in-frame clones only and misses some. The data contain some 160,000 clones, about 79% of them singletons. The sample is drawn from a study of cytomegalovirus exposure and HLA in healthy donors. This CDR3 is 14 amino acids long. With 5 bases clipped from V and 4 bases from J, the junction kept 6 bases outside the gene matches. CDR1 is SGHTA, CDR2 FQGTGA, per germline. This clonotype was sampled from a man aged 45-65 years in good health and CMV-seropositive. The J gene is TRBJ2-5, the V gene TRBV7-3; TRBD1 matches at 8 bases. What was sequenced was PBMCs. This CDR3 is CASSSYGQGETQYF. The CDR3 coding sequence is TGTGCCAGCAGCAGCTATGGACAGGGAGAGACCCAGTACTTC. The variable domain in full, completed from reference TRBV7-3 and TRBJ2-5, reads GAGVSQTPSNKVTEKGKYVELRCDPISGHTALYWYRQSLGQGPEFLIYFQGTGAADDSGLPNDRFFAVRPEGSVSTLKIQRTERGDSAVYLCASSSYGQGETQYFGPGTRLLVL.